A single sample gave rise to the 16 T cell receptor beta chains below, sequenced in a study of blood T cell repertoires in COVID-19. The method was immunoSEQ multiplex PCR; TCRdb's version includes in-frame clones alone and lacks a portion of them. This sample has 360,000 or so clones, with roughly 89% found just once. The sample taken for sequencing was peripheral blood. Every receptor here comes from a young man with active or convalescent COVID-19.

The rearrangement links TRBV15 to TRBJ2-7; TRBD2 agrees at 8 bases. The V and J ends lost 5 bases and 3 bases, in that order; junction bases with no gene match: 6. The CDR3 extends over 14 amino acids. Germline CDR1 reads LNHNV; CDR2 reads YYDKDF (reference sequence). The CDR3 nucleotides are TGTGCCACCAGCGTCAGACTAGCGAGCTACGAGCAGTACTTC. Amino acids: CATSVRLASYEQYF.

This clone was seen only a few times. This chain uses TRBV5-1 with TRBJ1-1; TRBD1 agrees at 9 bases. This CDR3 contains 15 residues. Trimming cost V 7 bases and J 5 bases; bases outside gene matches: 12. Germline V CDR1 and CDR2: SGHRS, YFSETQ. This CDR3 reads CASATGGFLGTEAFF. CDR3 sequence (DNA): TGCGCCAGCGCTACAGGGGGCTTTTTGGGGACTGAAGCTTTCTTT.

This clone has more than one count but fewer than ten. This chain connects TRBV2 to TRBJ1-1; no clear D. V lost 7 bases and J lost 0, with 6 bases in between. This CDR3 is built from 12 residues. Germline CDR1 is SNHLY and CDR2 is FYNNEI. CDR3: CASTRVNTEAFF. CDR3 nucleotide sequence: TGTGCCAGCACGCGAGTGAACACTGAAGCTTTCTTT.

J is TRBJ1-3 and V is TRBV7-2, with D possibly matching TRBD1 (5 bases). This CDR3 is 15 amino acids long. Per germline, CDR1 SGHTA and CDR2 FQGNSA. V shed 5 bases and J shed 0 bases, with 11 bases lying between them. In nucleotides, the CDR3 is TGTGCCAGCAGCGGTCAGGGAAGCTCTGGAAACACCATATATTTT. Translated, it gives CASSGQGSSGNTIYF. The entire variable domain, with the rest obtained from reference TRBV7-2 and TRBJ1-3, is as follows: GAGVSQSPSNKVTEKGKDVELRCDPISGHTALYWYRQSLGQGLEFLIYFQGNSAPDKSGLPSDRFSAERTGGSVSTLTIQRTQQEDSAVYLCASSGQGSSGNTIYFGEGSWLTVV.

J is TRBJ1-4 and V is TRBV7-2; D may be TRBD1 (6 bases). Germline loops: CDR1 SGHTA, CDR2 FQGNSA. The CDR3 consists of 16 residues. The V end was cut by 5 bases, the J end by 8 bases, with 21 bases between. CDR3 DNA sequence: TGTGCCAGCAGCCCTAGCCGGGGACACCAGGAGGAAAAACTGTTTTTT. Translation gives CASSPSRGHQEEKLFF.

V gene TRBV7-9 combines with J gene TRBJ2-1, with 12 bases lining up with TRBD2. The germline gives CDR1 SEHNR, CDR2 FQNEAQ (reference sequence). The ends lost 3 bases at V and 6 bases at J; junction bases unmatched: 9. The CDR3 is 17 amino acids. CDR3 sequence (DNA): TGTGCCAGCAGCTTCAGAAGGACTAGCGGGGCCCCCAATGAGCAGTTCTTC. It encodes CASSFRRTSGAPNEQFF.

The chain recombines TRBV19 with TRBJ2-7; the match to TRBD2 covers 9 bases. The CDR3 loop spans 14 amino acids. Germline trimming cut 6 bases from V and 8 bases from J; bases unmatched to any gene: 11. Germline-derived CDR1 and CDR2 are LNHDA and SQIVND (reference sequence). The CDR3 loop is CASRRASGDLKQYF. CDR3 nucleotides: TGTGCCAGTAGGAGGGCTAGCGGGGACCTGAAGCAGTACTTC.

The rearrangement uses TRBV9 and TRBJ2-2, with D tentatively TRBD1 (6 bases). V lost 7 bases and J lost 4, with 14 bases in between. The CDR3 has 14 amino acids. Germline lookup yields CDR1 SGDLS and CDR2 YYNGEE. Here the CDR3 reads CASQRDTVTGELFF. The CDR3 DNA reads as TGTGCCAGCCAGAGGGACACAGTCACCGGGGAGCTGTTTTTT.

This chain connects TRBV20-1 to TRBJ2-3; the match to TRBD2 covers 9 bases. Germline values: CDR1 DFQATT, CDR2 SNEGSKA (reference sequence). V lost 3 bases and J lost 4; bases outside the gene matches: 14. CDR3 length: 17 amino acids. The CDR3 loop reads CSASFIRGGAVPDTQYF. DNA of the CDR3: TGCAGTGCTAGTTTTATCCGCGGGGGGGCCGTTCCAGATACGCAGTATTTT.

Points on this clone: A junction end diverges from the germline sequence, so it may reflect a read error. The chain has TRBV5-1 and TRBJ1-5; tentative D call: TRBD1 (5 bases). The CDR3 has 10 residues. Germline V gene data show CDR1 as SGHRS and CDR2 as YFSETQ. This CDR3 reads CASRPGLSFF. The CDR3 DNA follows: TGCGCCAGCCGTCCGGGACTAAGTTTTTTT.

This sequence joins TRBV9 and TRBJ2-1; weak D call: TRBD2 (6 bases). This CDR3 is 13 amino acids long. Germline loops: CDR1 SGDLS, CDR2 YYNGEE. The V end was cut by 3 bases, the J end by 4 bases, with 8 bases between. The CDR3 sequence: CASSGGTYNEQFF. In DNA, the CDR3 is TGTGCCAGCAGCGGGGGGACTTACAATGAGCAGTTCTTC. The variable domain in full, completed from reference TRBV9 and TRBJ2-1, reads DSGVTQTPKHLITATGQRVTLRCSPRSGDLSVYWYQQSLDQGLQFLIQYYNGEERAKGNILERFSAQQFPDLHSELNLSSLELGDSALYFCASSGGTYNEQFFGPGTRLTVL.

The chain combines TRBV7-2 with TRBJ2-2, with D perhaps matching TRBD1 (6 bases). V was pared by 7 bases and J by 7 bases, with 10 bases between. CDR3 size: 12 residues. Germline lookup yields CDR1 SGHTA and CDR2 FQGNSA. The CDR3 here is CASNRDGGELFF. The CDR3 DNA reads TGTGCCAGCAACAGGGACGGCGGGGAGCTGTTTTTT.

The CDR3 sequence is CASSIGLRGGSPAYEQYF. DNA for the CDR3: TGTGCCAGTAGTATAGGGCTGCGGGGGGGAAGCCCTGCCTACGAGCAGTACTTC. The V call is TRBV19, the J call TRBJ2-7; 9 bases fit TRBD2. The CDR3 has 18 amino acids. V lost 1 base to trimming and J lost 2 bases; unmatched junction nucleotides: 12. Germline V gives CDR1 LNHDA, CDR2 SQIVND (reference sequence).

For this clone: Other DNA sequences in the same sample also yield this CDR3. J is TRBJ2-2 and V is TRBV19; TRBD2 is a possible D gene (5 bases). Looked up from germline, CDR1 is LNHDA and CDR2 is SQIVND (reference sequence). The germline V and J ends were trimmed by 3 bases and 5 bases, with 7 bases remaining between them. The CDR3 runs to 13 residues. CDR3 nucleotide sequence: TGTGCCAGTAGTATTCGGGGTACCGGGGAGCTGTTTTTT. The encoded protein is CASSIRGTGELFF.

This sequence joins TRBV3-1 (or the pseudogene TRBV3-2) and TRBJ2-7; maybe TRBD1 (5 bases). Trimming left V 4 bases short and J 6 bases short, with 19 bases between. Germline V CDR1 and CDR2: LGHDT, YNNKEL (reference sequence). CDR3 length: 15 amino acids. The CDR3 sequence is CASSLSHPGLGEQYF. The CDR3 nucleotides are TGTGCCAGCAGCCTCTCTCATCCAGGGTTAGGCGAGCAGTACTTC.

The CDR3 nucleotides read TGTGCCAGTAGTATAGATCTGAGCGGGAAAACCACAGATACGCAGTATTTT. Protein: CASSIDLSGKTTDTQYF. The chain uses TRBV19 and TRBJ2-3; 7 nucleotides agree with TRBD2. CDR3 size: 17 residues. Germline lookup yields CDR1 LNHDA and CDR2 SQIVND (reference sequence). The V segment lost 0 bases and the J segment 2 bases; nucleotides outside the gene matches: 8.